These 26 T cell receptor beta chains originate from one sample sequenced in a study of T cells after posttransplantation cyclophosphamide (dated by TCRdb to the mid-2010s). The method was the immunoSEQ multiplex PCR assay. Imported from immuneACCESS, the table was reduced by TCRdb to in-frame sequences with V and J called. These copies leave out some clones; in studies compared against another copy, an unresolved V gene accounts for under half, and the cause of the remainder is not known. For this sample the table gives fewer than 35,000 clones, of which 90% to 95% were detected only once. The ten top clones hold 0.1% of the sample. Naive T cells were defined as viable CD3+CD4+ or CD3+CD8+ cells that were CCR7+CD45RA+CD45RO-CD95-CD27+CD28+. Sequenced: naive CD4+ T cells sorted from blood. The receptors stem from a man younger than 40 in good health and a related stem cell transplant donor.

The chain employs TRBV2 and TRBJ1-5, with a weak D call TRBD1 (6 bases). The V gene lost 5 bases and the J gene lost 5 bases, with 13 bases spanning the gap. This CDR3 is 14 amino acids long. Per the germline V gene, CDR1 is SNHLY and CDR2 is FYNNEI. DNA for the CDR3: TGTGCCAGCAGTCTCCAAGGGGGTTATCAGCCCCAGCATTTT. Its protein product is CASSLQGGYQPQHF.

This clone is a singleton in its sample. The gene calls are TRBV5-1 and TRBJ2-1; 7 nucleotides agree with TRBD2. CDR3 length: 17 amino acids. The V and J ends lost 2 bases and 4 bases, in that order; junction bases with no gene match: 12. CDR1 and CDR2 from the germline V gene are SGHRS and YFSETQ. The CDR3 bases are TGCGCCAGCAGCTTCGGGGGGAGGCCCACGGGGTACAATGAGCAGTTCTTC. It codes for CASSFGGRPTGYNEQFF.

The chain couples TRBV9 to TRBJ1-2, with D perhaps matching TRBD1 (6 bases). This CDR3 is built from 13 residues. Trimming shortened V by 0 bases and J by 11 bases, and 14 bases separated the two germline ends. Germline CDR1 reads SGDLS; CDR2 reads YYNGEE. Written as DNA, the CDR3 is TGTGCCAGCAGCGTAGAAGCCAGGGGTGTATACACCTTC. It translates to CASSVEARGVYTF.

V usage is TRBV28 and J usage is TRBJ2-5, with 8 bases that match TRBD1. The germline gives CDR1 MDHEN, CDR2 SYDVKM. J was trimmed by 5 bases and V by 7 bases; bases with no gene match: 6. CDR3 length: 13 amino acids. The CDR3 nucleotides are TGTGCCAGCAATCAGGGGGCCTGGGAGACCCAGTACTTC. It yields the protein CASNQGAWETQYF.

J is TRBJ2-7 and V is TRBV5-1; possible D gene TRBD2, 5 bases. Germline CDR1 SGHRS, CDR2 YFSETQ. CDR3 size: 12 residues. Trimming took 4 bases from V and 3 from J, leaving 8 bases between them. In DNA form, the CDR3 reads TGCGCCAGCAGCCCCGACTACTACGAGCAGTACTTC. This translates into CASSPDYYEQYF.

The chain is built from TRBV28 and TRBJ2-5; 13 bases fit TRBD2. J lost 0 bases, V lost 3 bases, and 7 bases had no gene match. The length of the CDR3 is 18 residues. CDR1 and CDR2 from the germline V gene are MDHEN and SYDVKM. The CDR3 DNA is TGTGCCAGCAGTTTCCTCAGGACTAGCGGGGGCTACCAAGAGACCCAGTACTTC. It yields the protein CASSFLRTSGGYQETQYF.

This clone appeared a single time. The rearrangement joins TRBV7-8 to TRBJ1-5, with 7 bases identical to TRBD1. CDR3 size: 15 residues. V shed 0 bases, J shed 4 bases, and the junction held 3 bases outside the gene matches. Germline CDR1 is SGHVS and CDR2 is FQNEAQ. CDR3 sequence reads: CASSLARQGNQPQHF. Here the CDR3 DNA reads TGTGCCAGCAGCTTAGCGCGACAGGGTAATCAGCCCCAGCATTTT.

V usage is TRBV4-3 and J usage is TRBJ2-7; TRBD2 is a possible D gene (5 bases). This CDR3 is 16 amino acids long. The V gene's germline CDR1 is LGHNA and CDR2 YSLEER. V dropped 0 bases and J dropped 0 bases, with 12 bases sitting between them. CDR3 nucleotide sequence: TGCGCCAGCAGCCAAGATACCGGGGTCAGCTCCTACGAGCAGTACTTC. Translating gives CASSQDTGVSSYEQYF.

This chain uses TRBV14 with TRBJ2-7; maybe TRBD1 (6 bases). The CDR3 is made up of 18 amino acids. V lost 6 bases, J lost 3 bases, and 27 bases lay in between. The germline V gene has CDR1 SGHDN and CDR2 FVKESK. The CDR3 nucleotides read TGTGCCAGCAGTCTACTGGGGGCTCTGGGCTCTCTAAACTACGAGCAGTACTTC. The encoded protein is CASSLLGALGSLNYEQYF.

The chain couples TRBV28 to TRBJ2-5; D might be TRBD2 (6 bases). The CDR3 consists of 13 residues. The germline gives CDR1 MDHEN, CDR2 SYDVKM. V was shortened by 3 bases and J by 5 bases, with 10 bases between the two germline ends. Written as DNA, the CDR3 is TGTGCCAGCAGTTTGACTAGTTCTGAGACCCAGTACTTC. This encodes CASSLTSSETQYF.

The rearrangement joins TRBV19 to TRBJ2-7; 7 bases line up with TRBD2. With V trimmed by 3 bases and J by 4 bases, 12 bases remained unmatched. CDR1 LNHDA and CDR2 SQIVND come from the germline V gene (reference sequence). CDR3 length equals 16 residues. The CDR3 bases are TGTGCCAGTAGTATCTCGGTCGGGGAGGGCCAGTACGAGCAGTACTTC. Translation gives CASSISVGEGQYEQYF.

The chain joins TRBV5-5 to TRBJ2-1; D is ambiguous. From germline, CDR1 is SGHKS and CDR2 YYEKEE (reference sequence). CDR3 length: 12 residues. V dropped 0 bases and J dropped 4 bases, with 2 bases sitting between them. For the CDR3, the DNA is TGTGCCAGCAGCTTGGCGTACAATGAGCAGTTCTTC. It is translated as CASSLAYNEQFF. Full variable domain (rest looked up from reference TRBV5-5 and TRBJ2-1): DAGVTQSPTHLIKTRGQQVTLRCSPISGHKSVSWYQQVLGQGPQFIFQYYEKEERGRGNFPDRFSARQFPNYSSELNVNALLLGDSALYLCASSLAYNEQFFGPGTRLTVL.

V and J are TRBV27 and TRBJ2-2; D is unclear. Germline assignment: CDR1 MNHEY and CDR2 SMNVEV (reference sequence). Trimming cost V 10 bases and J 3 bases, with 15 bases left between them. The CDR3 covers 14 residues. CDR3 DNA: TGTGCCACCTCATCTCGCTACGACACCGGGGAGCTGTTTTTT. Protein sequence: CATSSRYDTGELFF.

This chain uses TRBV5-1 with TRBJ1-2, with D unclear. Looked up from germline, CDR1 is SGHRS and CDR2 is YFSETQ. CDR3 size: 13 residues. Trimming took off 7 bases at V and 2 bases at J, with 12 bases between the two ends. CDR3 bases: TGCGCCAGCGGGCGAAAAGCCAACTATGGCTACACCTTC. Amino acid sequence: CASGRKANYGYTF. Supplemented by reference TRBV5-1 and TRBJ1-2, the full variable domain reads KAGVTQTPRYLIKTRGQQVTLSCSPISGHRSVSWYQQTPGQGLQFLFEYFSETQRNKGNFPGRFSGRQFSNSRSEMNVSTLELGDSALYLCASGRKANYGYTFGSGTRLTVV.

The chain combines TRBV5-1 with TRBJ2-5, with D uncertain. CDR1 SGHRS and CDR2 YFSETQ come from the germline V gene. V gave up 0 bases and J gave up 2 bases, with 11 bases separating them. The CDR3 is made up of 15 amino acids. CDR3 sequence: CASSLAVTPQETQYF. CDR3 nucleotides: TGCGCCAGCAGCTTGGCCGTGACACCTCAAGAGACCCAGTACTTC.

This clone was found a few times. The CDR3 DNA reads as TGTGCCAGCAGCTTGGGCTTATCCTCTGGAAACACCATATATTTT. This translates into CASSLGLSSGNTIYF. The chain combines TRBV13 with TRBJ1-3, with no clear D. The CDR3 sequence is 15 residues long. The germline CDR1 and CDR2 sequences are PRHDT and FYEKMQ (reference sequence). Deletions cut 3 bases from V and 0 bases from J, with 9 bases between.

The rearrangement joins TRBV2 to TRBJ2-1; 7 nucleotides agree with TRBD1. CDR1 SNHLY and CDR2 FYNNEI come from the germline V gene. V shed 1 base, J shed 3 bases, and the junction held 3 bases outside the gene matches. The CDR3 contains 15 residues. CDR3 loop: CASSEEGTVYNEQFF. DNA for the CDR3: TGTGCCAGCAGTGAAGAAGGGACAGTCTACAATGAGCAGTTCTTC.

V and J are TRBV25-1 and TRBJ2-1; 7 bases line up with TRBD1. This CDR3 has 15 amino acids. The germline V gene encodes CDR1 MGHDK and CDR2 SYGVNS. The V gene end was trimmed by 6 bases and the J gene end by 2 bases; junction bases not matched to a gene: 7. The CDR3 sequence is CASRETGVTYNEQFF. The CDR3 region has the DNA TGTGCCAGCAGGGAAACAGGGGTGACCTACAATGAGCAGTTCTTC. The full variable domain, its missing parts supplied by reference TRBV25-1 and TRBJ2-1, is EADIYQTPRYLVIGTGKKITLECSQTMGHDKMYWYQQDPGMELHLIHYSYGVNSTEKGDLSSESTVSRIRTEHFPLTLESARPSHTSQYLCASRETGVTYNEQFFGPGTRLTVL.

CDR3 protein: CASSPRTRDTQYF. CDR3 DNA sequence: TGTGCCAGCAGCCCTCGGACTAGAGATACGCAGTATTTT. The chain couples TRBV9 to TRBJ2-3; TRBD2 matches 7 bases. CDR1 and CDR2 (germline): SGDLS, YYNGEE. The V gene end was trimmed by 4 bases and the J gene end by 5 bases; junction bases not matched to a gene: 4. The CDR3 covers 13 residues.

V and J are TRBV19 and TRBJ1-1; D may be TRBD1 (6 bases). CDR3 length equals 15 residues. Trimming took off 7 bases at V and 6 bases at J, with 21 bases between the two ends. Germline loops: CDR1 LNHDA, CDR2 SQIVND (reference sequence). The CDR3 DNA sequence: TGTGCCAGTACGGAAGACGCCAAAGGGGGTCCTGAAGCTTTCTTT. Its translation: CASTEDAKGGPEAFF.

V and J are TRBV6-1 and TRBJ1-6; tentatively, D is TRBD1 (5 bases). Germline V gene sequence: CDR1 MNHNS, CDR2 SASEGT. This CDR3 comprises 14 residues. The V end was cut by 10 bases, the J end by 1 base, with 11 bases between. For the CDR3, the DNA is TGTGCCACCTCAGGGCAATCCTATAATTCACCCCTCCACTTT. Amino acids: CATSGQSYNSPLHF.

The CDR3 sequence is CASSLEAGGHQPQHF. The CDR3, as DNA: TGTGCCAGCAGCTTGGAGGCAGGGGGCCACCAGCCCCAGCATTTT. The chain carries TRBV5-5 and TRBJ1-5; 8 nucleotides align to TRBD1. V was clipped by 0 bases and J by 7 bases; unmatched bases: 6. The CDR3 contains 15 residues. Germline-derived CDR1 and CDR2 are SGHKS and YYEKEE (reference sequence).

This clone was picked up a small number of times. This chain links TRBV15 with TRBJ1-4; D call uncertain. Per the germline V gene, CDR1 is LNHNV and CDR2 is YYDKDF (reference sequence). Trimming removed 2 bases from V and 8 bases from J, with 18 bases in between. The length of the CDR3 is 16 residues. CDR3 DNA: TGTGCCACCAGCAGATCCATGCAGGTGATTTGGGAAAAACTGTTTTTT. It encodes CATSRSMQVIWEKLFF.

The J gene is TRBJ1-2, the V gene TRBV4-1; the match to TRBD1 covers 10 bases. Germline lookup yields CDR1 MGHRA and CDR2 YSYEKL. The trim removed 2 bases at V and 6 bases at J, leaving 3 bases unmatched. The CDR3 has 14 amino acids. This CDR3 reads CASSQRQGANGYTF. CDR3 coding DNA: TGCGCCAGCAGCCAAAGACAGGGGGCGAATGGCTACACCTTC.

The chain has TRBV2 and TRBJ1-2; tentatively, D is TRBD1 (6 bases). The CDR3 spans 16 residues. V lost 6 bases and J 0 bases, leaving 17 bases between the germline ends. Germline V CDR1 and CDR2: SNHLY, FYNNEI. The CDR3 is CASSAFDRHANYGYTF. CDR3 nucleotide sequence: TGTGCCAGCAGCGCCTTCGACAGGCACGCTAACTATGGCTACACCTTC. Filled out from reference TRBV2 and TRBJ1-2, the complete variable domain reads EPEVTQTPSHQVTQMGQEVILRCVPISNHLYFYWYRQILGQKVEFLVSFYNNEISEKSEIFDDQFSVERPDGSNFTLKIRSTKLEDSAMYFCASSAFDRHANYGYTFGSGTRLTVV.

In DNA, the CDR3 is TGCAGCGGGGACAGGGCCGGAAACTATGGCTACACCTTC. It encodes CSGDRAGNYGYTF. The chain links TRBV29-1 to TRBJ1-2; TRBD1 aligns across 9 bases. The CDR3 totals 13 residues. Germline CDR1 SQVTM, CDR2 ANQGSEA. The V segment lost 7 bases and the J segment 2 bases; nucleotides outside the gene matches: 5.